This T cell receptor beta chain was sequenced during a study of blood T cell repertoires in COVID-19. Whole-study context: Material from acute and convalescent COVID-19 was sourced from the United States, Italy and Spain. PBMCs, B-cell-depleted T cells, or T cells were the source of the cDNA or gDNA that made up the material.

The CDR3 sequence is 11 residues long. Germline V gene data show CDR1 as PRHDT and CDR2 as FYEKMQ (reference sequence). To note about this clone: One end of the junction does not line up with germline, which may come from a read error.

Generated by immunoSEQ multiplex PCR, the TCRdb table keeps only in-frame clones and is missing some. This sample yields 250,000 to 300,000 clones, of which approximately 88% are seen a single time; roughly 2.3% belongs to the top ten. J is TRBJ2-5 and V is TRBV13; 7 bases agree with TRBD1. The sequencing sample was made of peripheral blood. The receptor was isolated from a middle-aged man with acute or convalescent COVID-19. CDR3 in DNA: TGTGCCAGCAGCTTCCGACAGGGTCTAAACTTC. This translates into CASSFRQGLNF.